A selection of T cell receptor beta chains follows, all from one sample in a study of cytomegalovirus exposure and HLA in healthy donors. Using immunoSEQ multiplex PCR, the repertoire was profiled, and TCRdb retains in-frame clones only, with some absent. Among more than 140,000 clones listed, less than 90% were seen once. The sample was PBMCs. These TCRs come from a young woman in good health and CMV-seropositive. CDR3s include the opening cysteine and the closing phenylalanine or tryptophan.

V | CDR3
TRBV5-1 | CASSDSPGDQPQHF
TRBV7-2 | CASSADSVGYEQYF
TRBV9 | CASSALDRDTEAFF
TRBV12-5 | CASGLVLSGTSGRVYEQYF
TRBV9 | CASSVGGVHNEQFF
TRBV7-9 | CASRRIGQGATEAFF
TRBV9 | CASSVGNLAGAYNEQFF
TRBV5-1 | CASSLDVGLGTEAFF
TRBV5-1 | CASSLGGQGHGELFF
TRBV19 | CASSQGTGRETQYF
TRBV11-2 | CASSLSSLNEQFF
TRBV6-6 | CASSSGQINEKLFF
TRBV6-5 | CASSRAATYEQYF
TRBV7-2 | CASSRDREVVEQYF
TRBV5-4 | CASSLGGGGELFF
TRBV5-1 | CASSPTLRGPYNEQFF
TRBV25-1 | CASSLEGYF
TRBV11-3 | CASSPHGETQYF
TRBV11-2 | CASSLGTSGRAYGELFF
TRBV7-8 | CASSSSGTGTGELFF
TRBV13 | CASSSAGSYNEQFF
TRBV30 | CAWSSIWTGLNTEAFF
TRBV5-1 | CASSRGQGEKLFF
TRBV14 | CASSQAGVNSGNTIYF
TRBV19 | CASSTRDRVSYEQYF
TRBV7-2 | CASSWGHQIYEQYF
TRBV5-4 | CASSTTGNEQFF
TRBV4-3 | CASSQTAGGSGLPSTDTQYF
TRBV30 | CAWSVQVSTEAFF
TRBV7-2 | CASSLPGLAGVDTQYF
TRBV11-1 | CASSPTSSAEQYF
TRBV6-6 | CASLTSGSVYTQYF
TRBV2 | CASSVGPTEAQETQYF
TRBV5-6 | CASSWTGLMNTEAFF
TRBV7-2 | CASSSTTETQYF
TRBV30 | CAWGTGATDTQYF
TRBV9 | CASSADQGSGQETQYF
TRBV14 | CASSQLGGRSIGIYEQYF
TRBV9 | CASSGDRYQETQYF
TRBV7-9 | CASSLDGLAGVNNEQFF
TRBV27 | CASSLSISAREQYF
TRBV29-1 | CSVDIAITEAFF
TRBV2 | CASSPSGTPQETQYF
TRBV14 | CASSQYGQFYEQYF
TRBV30 | CAWTFQGAGATNEKLFF
TRBV5-8 | CASSWGTASGALYNEQFF
TRBV11-3 | CASSQIAGVHEQYF
TRBV28 | CASSPAGGNEQFF
TRBV15 | CATSSERGINEKLFF
TRBV5-6 | CASSHDSVNIQYF
TRBV29-1 | CSVEPGGMNTEAFF
TRBV2 | CASSERGYSNQPQHF
TRBV10-1 | CASSESSSGRDTDTQYF
TRBV9 | CASSVVPSGEQYF